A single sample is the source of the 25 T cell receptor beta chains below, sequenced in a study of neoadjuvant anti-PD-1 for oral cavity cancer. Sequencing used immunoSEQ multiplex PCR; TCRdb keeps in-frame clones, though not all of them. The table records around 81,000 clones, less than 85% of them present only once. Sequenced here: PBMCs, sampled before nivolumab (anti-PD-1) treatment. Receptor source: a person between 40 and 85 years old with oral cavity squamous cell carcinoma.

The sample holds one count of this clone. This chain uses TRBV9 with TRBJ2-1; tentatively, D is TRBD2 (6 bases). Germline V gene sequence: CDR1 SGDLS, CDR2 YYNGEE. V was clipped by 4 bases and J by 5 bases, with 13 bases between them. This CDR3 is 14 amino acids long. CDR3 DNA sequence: TGTGCCAGCAGCCCGGGGACTTTTAACAATGAGCAGTTCTTC. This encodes CASSPGTFNNEQFF.

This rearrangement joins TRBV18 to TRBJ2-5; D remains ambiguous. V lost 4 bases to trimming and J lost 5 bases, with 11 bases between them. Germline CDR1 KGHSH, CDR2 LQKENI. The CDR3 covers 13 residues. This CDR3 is CASSLTPTETQYF. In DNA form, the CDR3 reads TGTGCCAGCTCACTAACCCCGACGGAGACCCAGTACTTC.

This CDR3 reads CASSRYNEQFF. The DNA of the CDR3 is TGTGCCAGCAGCCGATACAATGAGCAGTTCTTC. This chain uses TRBV7-6 with TRBJ2-1; D not certain. Looked up from germline, CDR1 is SGHVS and CDR2 is FNYEAQ. CDR3 length: 11 residues. With 5 bases removed from V and 4 bases from J, the gap between germline ends came to 3 bases.

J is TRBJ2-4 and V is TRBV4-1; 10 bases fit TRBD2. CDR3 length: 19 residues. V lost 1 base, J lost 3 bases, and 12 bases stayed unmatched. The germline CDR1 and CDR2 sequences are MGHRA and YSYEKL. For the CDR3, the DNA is TGCGCCAGCAGCCAAGTCAACCCAGCGGGAGGGCCGGGCAAAAACATTCAGTACTTC. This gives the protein CASSQVNPAGGPGKNIQYF.

The DNA for the CDR3 is TGTGCCAGCAGTTACCGGGGACAGACTGAAGCTTTCTTT. Translating it yields CASSYRGQTEAFF. The chain links TRBV6-5 to TRBJ1-1, with 7 bases matching TRBD1. V lost 2 bases to trimming and J lost 5 bases; unmatched junction nucleotides: 2. The germline V gene has CDR1 MNHEY and CDR2 SVGAGI. The CDR3 spans 13 residues.

The CDR3 is CSVAGTGYTGELFF. For the CDR3, the DNA is TGCAGCGTCGCCGGGACAGGGTACACCGGGGAGCTGTTTTTT. The V and J genes are TRBV29-1 and TRBJ2-2, with 9 nucleotides matching TRBD1. This CDR3 is built from 14 residues. Germline V gene sequence: CDR1 SQVTM, CDR2 ANQGSEA. Trimming took 6 bases from V and 3 from J; bases not matched to a gene: 5.

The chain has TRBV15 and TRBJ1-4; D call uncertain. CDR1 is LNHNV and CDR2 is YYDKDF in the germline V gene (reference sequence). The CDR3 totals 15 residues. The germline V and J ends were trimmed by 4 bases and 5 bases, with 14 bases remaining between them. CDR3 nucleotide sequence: TGTGCCACCAGCATTCCGAATCGACGGAATGAAAAACTGTTTTTT. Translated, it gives CATSIPNRRNEKLFF.

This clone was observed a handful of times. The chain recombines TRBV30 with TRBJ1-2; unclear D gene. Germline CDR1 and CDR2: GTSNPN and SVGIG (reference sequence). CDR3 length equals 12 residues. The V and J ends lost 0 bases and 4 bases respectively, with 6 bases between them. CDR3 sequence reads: CAWSVLSYGYTF. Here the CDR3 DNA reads TGTGCCTGGAGTGTACTCAGCTATGGCTACACCTTC.

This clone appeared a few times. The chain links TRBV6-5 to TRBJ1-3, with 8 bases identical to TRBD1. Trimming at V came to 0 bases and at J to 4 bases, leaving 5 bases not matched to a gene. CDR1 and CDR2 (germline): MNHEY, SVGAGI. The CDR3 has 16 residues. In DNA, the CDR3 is TGTGCCAGCAGTTACTCCCAGACAGGGGACGGAAACACCATATATTTT. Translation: CASSYSQTGDGNTIYF.

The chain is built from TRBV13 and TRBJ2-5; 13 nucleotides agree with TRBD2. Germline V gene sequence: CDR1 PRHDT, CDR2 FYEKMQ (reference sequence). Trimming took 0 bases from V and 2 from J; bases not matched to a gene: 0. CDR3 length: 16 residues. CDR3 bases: TGTGCCAGCAGCTTAGGGACTAGCGGGGGGCAAGAGACCCAGTACTTC. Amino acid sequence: CASSLGTSGGQETQYF. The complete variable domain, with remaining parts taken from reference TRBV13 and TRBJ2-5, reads AAGVIQSPRHLIKEKRETATLKCYPIPRHDTVYWYQQGPGQDPQFLISFYEKMQSDKGSIPDRFSAQQFSDYHSELNMSSLELGDSALYFCASSLGTSGGQETQYFGPGTRLLVL.

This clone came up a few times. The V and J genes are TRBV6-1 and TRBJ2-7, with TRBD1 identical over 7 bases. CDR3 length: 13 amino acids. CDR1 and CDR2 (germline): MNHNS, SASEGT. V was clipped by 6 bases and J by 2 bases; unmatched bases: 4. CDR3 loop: CASRSTGTYEQYF. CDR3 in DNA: TGTGCCAGCAGATCGACAGGGACCTACGAGCAGTACTTC.

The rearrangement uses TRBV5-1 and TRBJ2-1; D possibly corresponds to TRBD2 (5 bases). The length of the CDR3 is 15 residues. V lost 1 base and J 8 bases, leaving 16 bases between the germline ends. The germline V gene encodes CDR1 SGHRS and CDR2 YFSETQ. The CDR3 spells CASSLSSGFFDEQFF. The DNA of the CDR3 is TGCGCCAGCAGCTTGAGCTCGGGATTTTTCGATGAGCAGTTCTTC.

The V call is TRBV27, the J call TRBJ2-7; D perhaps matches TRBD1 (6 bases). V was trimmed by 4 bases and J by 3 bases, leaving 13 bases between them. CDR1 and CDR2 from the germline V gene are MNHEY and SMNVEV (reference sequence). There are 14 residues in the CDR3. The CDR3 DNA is TGTGCCAGCAGTTCCCGGGACACAGACTACGAGCAGTACTTC. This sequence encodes CASSSRDTDYEQYF.

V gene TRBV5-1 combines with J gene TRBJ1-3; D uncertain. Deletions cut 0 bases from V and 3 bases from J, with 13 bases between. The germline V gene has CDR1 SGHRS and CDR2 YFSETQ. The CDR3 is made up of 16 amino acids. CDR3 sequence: CASSLAGGLGGNTIYF. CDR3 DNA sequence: TGCGCCAGCAGCTTGGCCGGAGGGTTAGGTGGAAACACCATATATTTT.

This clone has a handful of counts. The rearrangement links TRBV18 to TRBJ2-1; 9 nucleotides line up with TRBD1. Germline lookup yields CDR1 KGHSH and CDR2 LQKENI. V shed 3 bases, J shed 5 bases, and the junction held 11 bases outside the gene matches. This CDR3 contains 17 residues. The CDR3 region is CASSPRDRDFGHNEQFF. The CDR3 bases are TGTGCCAGCTCACCTAGGGACAGGGATTTTGGGCACAATGAGCAGTTCTTC.

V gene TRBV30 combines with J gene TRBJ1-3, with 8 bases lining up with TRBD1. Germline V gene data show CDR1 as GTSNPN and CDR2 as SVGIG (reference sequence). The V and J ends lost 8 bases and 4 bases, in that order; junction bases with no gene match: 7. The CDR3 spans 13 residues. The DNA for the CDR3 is TGTGCCGGGACCAACAGGGGGGGAAACACCATATATTTT. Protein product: CAGTNRGGNTIYF.

The CDR3 DNA reads TGTGCCAGCAGCCCAATAATAACCGGGGAGCTGTTTTTT. This codes for CASSPIITGELFF. The chain links TRBV9 to TRBJ2-2; D is unresolved. With 4 bases removed from V and 5 bases from J, the gap between germline ends came to 9 bases. This CDR3 region has 13 residues. CDR1 is SGDLS and CDR2 is YYNGEE in the germline V gene.

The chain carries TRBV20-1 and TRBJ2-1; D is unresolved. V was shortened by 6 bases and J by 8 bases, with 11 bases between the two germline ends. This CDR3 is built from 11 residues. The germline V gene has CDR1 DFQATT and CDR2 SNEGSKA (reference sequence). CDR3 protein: CSALGNYEQFF. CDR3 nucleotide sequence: TGCAGTGCCCTAGGGAATTATGAGCAGTTCTTC.

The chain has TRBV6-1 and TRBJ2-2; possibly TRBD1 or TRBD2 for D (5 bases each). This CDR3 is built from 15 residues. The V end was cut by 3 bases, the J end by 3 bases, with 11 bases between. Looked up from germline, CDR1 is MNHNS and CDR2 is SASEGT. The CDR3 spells CASSDGAIYTGELFF. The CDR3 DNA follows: TGTGCCAGCAGTGACGGGGCAATTTACACCGGGGAGCTGTTTTTT.

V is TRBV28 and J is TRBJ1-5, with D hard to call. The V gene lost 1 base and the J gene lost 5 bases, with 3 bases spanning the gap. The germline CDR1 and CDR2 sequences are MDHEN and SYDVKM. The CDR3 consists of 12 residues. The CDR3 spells CASSLLYQPQHF. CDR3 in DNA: TGTGCCAGCAGTTTATTGTATCAGCCCCAGCATTTT.

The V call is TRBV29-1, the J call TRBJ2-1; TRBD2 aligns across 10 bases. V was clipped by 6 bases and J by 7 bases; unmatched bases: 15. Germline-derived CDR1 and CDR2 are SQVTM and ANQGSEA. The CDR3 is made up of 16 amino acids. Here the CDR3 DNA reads TGCAGCGTGCCCCGGCGGAGCGGGAGGGCCTTGAATGAGCAGTTCTTC. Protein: CSVPRRSGRALNEQFF.

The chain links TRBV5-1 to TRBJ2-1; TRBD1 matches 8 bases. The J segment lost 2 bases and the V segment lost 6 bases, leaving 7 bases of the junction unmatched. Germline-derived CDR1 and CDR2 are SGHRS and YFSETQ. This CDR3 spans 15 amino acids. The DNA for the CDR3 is TGCGCCAGCAACAACGGACAGGGCCCCTACAATGAGCAGTTCTTC. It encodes CASNNGQGPYNEQFF.

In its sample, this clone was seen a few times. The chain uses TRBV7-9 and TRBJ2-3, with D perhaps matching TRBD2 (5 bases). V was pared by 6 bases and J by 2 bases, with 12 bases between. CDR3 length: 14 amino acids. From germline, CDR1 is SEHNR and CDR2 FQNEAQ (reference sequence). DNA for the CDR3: TGTGCCAGCAGGGAGGCAGGAATCACAGATACGCAGTATTTT. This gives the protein CASREAGITDTQYF.

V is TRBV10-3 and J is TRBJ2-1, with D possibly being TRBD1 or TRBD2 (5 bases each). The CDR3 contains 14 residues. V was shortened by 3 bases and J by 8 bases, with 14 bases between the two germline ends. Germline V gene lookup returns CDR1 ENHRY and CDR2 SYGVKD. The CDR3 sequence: CAISERGPIDEQFF. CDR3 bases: TGTGCCATCAGTGAACGGGGCCCGATAGATGAGCAGTTCTTC.

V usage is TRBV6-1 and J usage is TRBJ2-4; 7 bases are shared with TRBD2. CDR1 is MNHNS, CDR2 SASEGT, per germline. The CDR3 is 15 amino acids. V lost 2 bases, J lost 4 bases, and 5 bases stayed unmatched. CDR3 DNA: TGTGCCAGCAGTGAACCGGGACTACCAAAAAACATTCAGTACTTC. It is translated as CASSEPGLPKNIQYF.